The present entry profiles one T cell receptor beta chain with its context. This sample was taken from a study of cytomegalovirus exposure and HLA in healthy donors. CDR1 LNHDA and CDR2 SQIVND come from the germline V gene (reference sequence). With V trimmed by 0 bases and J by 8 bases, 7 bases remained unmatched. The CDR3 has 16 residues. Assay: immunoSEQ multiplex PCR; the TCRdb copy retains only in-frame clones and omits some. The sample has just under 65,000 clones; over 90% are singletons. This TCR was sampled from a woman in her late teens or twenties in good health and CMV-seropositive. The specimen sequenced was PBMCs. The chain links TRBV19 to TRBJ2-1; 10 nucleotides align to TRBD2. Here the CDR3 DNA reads TGTGCCAGTAGTATAGATGGCCTAGCGGGAGCCTATGAGCAGTTCTTC. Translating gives CASSIDGLAGAYEQFF. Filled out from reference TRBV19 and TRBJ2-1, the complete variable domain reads DGGITQSPKYLFRKEGQNVTLSCEQNLNHDAMYWYRQDPGQGLRLIYYSQIVNDFQKGDIAEGYSVSREKKESFPLTVTSAQKNPTAFYLCASSIDGLAGAYEQFFGPGTRLTVL.